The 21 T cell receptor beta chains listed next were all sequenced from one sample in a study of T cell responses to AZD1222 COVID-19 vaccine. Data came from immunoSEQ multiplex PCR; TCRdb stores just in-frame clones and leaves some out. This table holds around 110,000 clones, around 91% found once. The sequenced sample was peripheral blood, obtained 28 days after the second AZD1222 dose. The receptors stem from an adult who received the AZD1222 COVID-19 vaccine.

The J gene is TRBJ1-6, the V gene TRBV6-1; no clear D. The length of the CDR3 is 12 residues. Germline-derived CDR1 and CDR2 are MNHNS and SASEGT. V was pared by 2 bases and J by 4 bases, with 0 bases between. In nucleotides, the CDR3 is TGTGCCAGCAGTGAATATAATTCACCCCTCCACTTT. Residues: CASSEYNSPLHF.

The CDR3 DNA reads TGCGCCAGCAGCTTGGAGGTTAGCCTAGCTCTCACAGATACGCAGTATTTT. This encodes CASSLEVSLALTDTQYF. The chain employs TRBV5-1 and TRBJ2-3; a possible D gene is TRBD2 (5 bases). The V end was cut by 0 bases, the J end by 2 bases, with 16 bases between. CDR1 and CDR2 (germline): SGHRS, YFSETQ. This CDR3 has 17 residues.

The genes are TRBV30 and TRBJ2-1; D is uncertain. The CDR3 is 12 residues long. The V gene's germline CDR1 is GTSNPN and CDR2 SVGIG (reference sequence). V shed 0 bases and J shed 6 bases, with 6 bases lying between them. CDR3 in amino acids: CAWSVTGNEQFF. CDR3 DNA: TGTGCCTGGAGTGTTACTGGCAATGAGCAGTTCTTC.

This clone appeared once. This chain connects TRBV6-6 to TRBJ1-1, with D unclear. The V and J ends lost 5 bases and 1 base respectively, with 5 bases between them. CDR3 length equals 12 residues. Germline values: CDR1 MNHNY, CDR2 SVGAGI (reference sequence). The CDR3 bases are TGTGCCAGCAGTCAAAGGAACACTGAAGCTTTCTTT. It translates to CASSQRNTEAFF.

In DNA form, the CDR3 reads TGTGCCAGCAGTGTCCAGGTCCACGAGCAGTACTTC. Protein product: CASSVQVHEQYF. The chain carries TRBV28 and TRBJ2-7; D not resolved. V was shortened by 5 bases and J by 5 bases, with 10 bases between the two germline ends. This CDR3 is built from 12 residues. Germline CDR1 reads MDHEN; CDR2 reads SYDVKM.

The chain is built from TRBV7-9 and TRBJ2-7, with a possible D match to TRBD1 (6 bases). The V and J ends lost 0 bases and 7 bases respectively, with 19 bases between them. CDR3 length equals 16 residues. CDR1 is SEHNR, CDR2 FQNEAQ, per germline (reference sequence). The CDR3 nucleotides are TGTGCCAGCAGCTTAGCTCCAGGGGAATGGCGGAATGAGCAGTACTTC. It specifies CASSLAPGEWRNEQYF.

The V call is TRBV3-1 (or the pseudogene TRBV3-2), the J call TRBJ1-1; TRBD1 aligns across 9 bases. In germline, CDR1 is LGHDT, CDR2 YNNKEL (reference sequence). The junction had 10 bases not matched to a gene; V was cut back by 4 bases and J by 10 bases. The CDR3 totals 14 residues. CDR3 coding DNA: TGTGCCAGCAGCCCCGGGACAGGGTCGGGTGGAGCTTTCTTT. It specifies CASSPGTGSGGAFF.

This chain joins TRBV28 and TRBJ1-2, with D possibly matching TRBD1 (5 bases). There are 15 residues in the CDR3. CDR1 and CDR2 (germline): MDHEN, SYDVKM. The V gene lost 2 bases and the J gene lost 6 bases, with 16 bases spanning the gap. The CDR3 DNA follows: TGTGCCAGCAGTTTACCCCCCAGGGATCCAAATGGCTACACCTTC. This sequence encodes CASSLPPRDPNGYTF.

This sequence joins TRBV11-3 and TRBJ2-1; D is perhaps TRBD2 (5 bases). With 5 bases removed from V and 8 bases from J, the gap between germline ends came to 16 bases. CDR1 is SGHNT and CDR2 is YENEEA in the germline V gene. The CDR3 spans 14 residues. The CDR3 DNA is TGTGCCAGCAGCCCCTCGCTGGCTAGCCATGAGCAGTTCTTC. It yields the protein CASSPSLASHEQFF.

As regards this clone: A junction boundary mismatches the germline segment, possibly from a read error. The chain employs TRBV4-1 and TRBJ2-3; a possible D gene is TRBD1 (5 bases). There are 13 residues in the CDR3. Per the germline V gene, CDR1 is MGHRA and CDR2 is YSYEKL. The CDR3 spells CASSQDRRMVRDF. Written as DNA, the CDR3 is TGCGCCAGCAGCCAAGATCGTCGAATGGTCAGGGATTTT.

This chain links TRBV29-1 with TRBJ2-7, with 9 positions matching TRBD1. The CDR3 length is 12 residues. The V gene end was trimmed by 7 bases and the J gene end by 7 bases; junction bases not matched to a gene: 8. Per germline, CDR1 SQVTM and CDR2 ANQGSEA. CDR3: CSALVGTGEQYF. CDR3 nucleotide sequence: TGCAGCGCCCTGGTGGGGACAGGGGAGCAGTACTTC.

CDR3 coding DNA: TGTGCCAGCAGCCAGACAGGGCTTGGCTACACCTTC. Encoded protein: CASSQTGLGYTF. The chain joins TRBV5-4 to TRBJ1-2; 7 bases align to TRBD1. This CDR3 is built from 12 residues. Germline values: CDR1 SGHNT, CDR2 YYREEE (reference sequence). V trimming: 4 bases; J trimming: 7 bases; junction bases outside the gene matches: 4. The whole variable domain, filled in from reference TRBV5-4 and TRBJ1-2, reads ETGVTQSPTHLIKTRGQQVTLRCSSQSGHNTVSWYQQALGQGPQFIFQYYREEENGRGNFPPRFSGLQFPNYSSELNVNALELDDSALYLCASSQTGLGYTFGSGTRLTVV.

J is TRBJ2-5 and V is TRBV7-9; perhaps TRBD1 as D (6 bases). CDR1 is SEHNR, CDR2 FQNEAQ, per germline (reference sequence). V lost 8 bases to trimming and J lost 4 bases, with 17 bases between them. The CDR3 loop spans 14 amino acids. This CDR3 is CASGQPPSLETQYF. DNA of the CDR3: TGTGCCAGCGGACAGCCCCCGAGCCTAGAGACCCAGTACTTC.

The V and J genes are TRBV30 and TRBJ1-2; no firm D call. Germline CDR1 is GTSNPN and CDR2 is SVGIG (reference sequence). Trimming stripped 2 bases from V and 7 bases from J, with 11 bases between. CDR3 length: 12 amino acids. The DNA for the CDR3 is TGTGCCTGGAGTCCCTTAATCGGTGGCTACACCTTC. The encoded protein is CAWSPLIGGYTF.

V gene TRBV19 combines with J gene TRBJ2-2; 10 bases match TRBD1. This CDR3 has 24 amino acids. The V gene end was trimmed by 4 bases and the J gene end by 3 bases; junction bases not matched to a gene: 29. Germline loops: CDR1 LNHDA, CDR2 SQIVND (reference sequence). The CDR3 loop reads CASSTKTISDRDRGLARDTGELFF. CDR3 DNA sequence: TGTGCCAGTAGTACAAAAACAATATCAGACCGGGACAGGGGTCTTGCGCGGGACACCGGGGAGCTGTTTTTT. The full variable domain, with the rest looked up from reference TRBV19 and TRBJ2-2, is DGGITQSPKYLFRKEGQNVTLSCEQNLNHDAMYWYRQDPGQGLRLIYYSQIVNDFQKGDIAEGYSVSREKKESFPLTVTSAQKNPTAFYLCASSTKTISDRDRGLARDTGELFFGEGSRLTVL.

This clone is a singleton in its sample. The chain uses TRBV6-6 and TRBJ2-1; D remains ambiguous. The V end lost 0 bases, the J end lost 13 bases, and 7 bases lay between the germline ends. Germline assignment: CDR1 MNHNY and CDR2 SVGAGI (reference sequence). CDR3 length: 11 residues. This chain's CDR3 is CASSYSGPQFF. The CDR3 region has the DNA TGTGCCAGCAGTTACTCCGGCCCCCAGTTCTTC.

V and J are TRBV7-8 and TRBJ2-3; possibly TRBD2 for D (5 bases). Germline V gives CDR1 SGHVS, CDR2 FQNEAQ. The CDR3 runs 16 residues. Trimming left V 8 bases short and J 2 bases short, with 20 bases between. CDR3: CASALRAAGLTDTQYF. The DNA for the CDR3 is TGTGCCAGCGCGCTACGGGCGGCGGGCCTCACAGATACGCAGTATTTT.

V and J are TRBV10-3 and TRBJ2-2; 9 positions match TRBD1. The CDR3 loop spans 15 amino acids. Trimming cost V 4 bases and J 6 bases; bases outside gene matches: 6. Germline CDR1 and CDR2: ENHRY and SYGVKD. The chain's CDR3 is CAISGTGVGPGELFF. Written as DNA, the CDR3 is TGTGCCATCAGTGGGACAGGGGTGGGGCCCGGGGAGCTGTTTTTT.

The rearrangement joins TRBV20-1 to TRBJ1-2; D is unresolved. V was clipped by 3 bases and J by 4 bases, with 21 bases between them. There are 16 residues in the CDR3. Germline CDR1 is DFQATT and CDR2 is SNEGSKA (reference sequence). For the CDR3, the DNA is TGCAGTGCTAGTGGGCTTGCCGTGTTCCCTCTCTATGGCTACACCTTC. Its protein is CSASGLAVFPLYGYTF.

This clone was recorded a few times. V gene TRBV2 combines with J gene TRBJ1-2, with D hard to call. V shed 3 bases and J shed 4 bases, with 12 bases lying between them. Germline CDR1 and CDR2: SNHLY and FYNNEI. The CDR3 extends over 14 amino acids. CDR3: CASSDRLGTYGYTF. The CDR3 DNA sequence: TGTGCCAGCAGTGATAGGTTAGGTACCTATGGCTACACCTTC.

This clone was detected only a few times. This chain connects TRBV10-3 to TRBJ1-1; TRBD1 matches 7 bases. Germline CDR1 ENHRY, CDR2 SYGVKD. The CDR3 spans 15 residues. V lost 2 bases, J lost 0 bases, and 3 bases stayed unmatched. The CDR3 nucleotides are TGTGCCATCAGTGAGGGACAGGAGGTGAACACTGAAGCTTTCTTT. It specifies CAISEGQEVNTEAFF.